What follows is one T cell receptor (beta chain) and its context. The data are from a study of blood T cell repertoires in COVID-19. Across the whole study: Some COVID-19 samples were acute and others convalescent; all came from the United States, Italy and Spain. The cDNA or gDNA used as material had been derived from T cells, B-cell-depleted T cells, or PBMCs.

Sequencing used immunoSEQ multiplex PCR; TCRdb keeps in-frame clones, though not all of them. Counted here are some 390,000 clones, about 90% occurring once; the ten biggest clones make up roughly 2.1%. Recruited during active infection, patients (from Seattle) were subsequently followed longitudinally. Germline V gene lookup returns CDR1 SGHNT and CDR2 YYREEE (reference sequence). V gave up 6 bases and J gave up 4 bases; unmatched junction bases: 22. This CDR3 is built from 20 residues. The source of this sequence is a woman aged 55-70 years with COVID-19, enrolled during active disease. The sequenced material came from peripheral blood. The gene calls are TRBV5-4 and TRBJ2-2; 9 bases match TRBD2. The CDR3 nucleotides read TGTGCCAGCATGCCGACAGGCCCCCTCCGGGCGGGGGGGGGCACCGGGGAGCTGTTTTTT. This encodes CASMPTGPLRAGGGTGELFF.